Listed below are T cell receptor beta chains from one sample, sequenced in a study of spatial heterogeneity in lung cancer. MiXCR, run by TCRdb on the 5' RACE reads, gives a single entry per CDR3 protein. The sample records around 15,000 distinct CDR3 sequences, about 7% being singletons. Sequences were derived from lung tumor tissue, sampled at surgery. The receptors stem from a male donor with early-stage non-small cell lung cancer. Each CDR3 is given with its conserved first and last residue. The D gene is left open where the match is weak. Clone size is not always given. Where it is, it says once, few, many or a class for expanded clones.

>TRBD1|TRBV18|TRBJ2-1|many
TGTGCCAGCTCATACGACAGGGGGCGACTTGACAATGAGCAGTTCTTC
CASSYDRGRLDNEQFF
>.|TRBV20-1|TRBJ2-1|.
TGCAGTGCCCTCGGGGTAGTTAATTTGGATGAGCAGTTCTTC
CSALGVVNLDEQFF
>TRBD1|TRBV5-1|TRBJ2-1|few
TGCGCCAGCAGAGCTACAGGGGACAATGAGCAGTTCTTC
CASRATGDNEQFF
>TRBD1|TRBV11-2|TRBJ1-1|many
TGTGCCAGCAGCTTCCAGCCCAGGGGGACTGAAGCTTTCTTT
CASSFQPRGTEAFF
>.|TRBV4-1|TRBJ2-2|many
TGCGCCAGCAGCCAAGAGGGGTTTGGGGAGCTGTTTTTT
CASSQEGFGELFF
>.|TRBV14|TRBJ2-2|few
TGTGCCAGCAGCCAAAGAAACACCGGGGAGCTGTTTTTT
CASSQRNTGELFF
>.|TRBV6-5|TRBJ1-1|.
TGTGCCAGCAGTTACGAGGGGGGTTGGGGGAACACTGAAGCTTTCTTT
CASSYEGGWGNTEAFF
>TRBD1|TRBV19|TRBJ2-5|few
TGTGCCAGTATACGGAAGACAGGGAGTAGGGAGACCCAGTACTTC
CASIRKTGSRETQYF
>TRBD2|TRBV20-1|TRBJ2-5|.
TGCAGTGCTAAACTAGCGGGGGCCCAAGAGACCCAGTACTTC
CSAKLAGAQETQYF
>TRBD2|TRBV20-1|TRBJ2-5|few
TGCAGTGCCCGGACTAGCGGGGGGGGTGAGACCCAGTACTTC
CSARTSGGGETQYF
>TRBD2|TRBV19|TRBJ2-1|.
TGTGCCAGTACGGCGGGGGGGACCCCCAAGCAGTTCTTC
CASTAGGTPKQFF
>.|TRBV7-8|TRBJ2-2|few
TGTGCCAGCAGCTTACGTACGGGGTGTACCGGGGAGCTGTTTTTT
CASSLRTGCTGELFF
>TRBD1|TRBV11-2|TRBJ2-3|few
TGTGCCAGCAAAATGGGACAGATACGCACAGATACGCAGTATTTT
CASKMGQIRTDTQYF
>.|TRBV3-1|TRBJ2-2|many
TGTGCCAGCAGCCGTAGGGGGGGCAGCACCGGGGAGCTGTTTTTT
CASSRRGGSTGELFF
>.|TRBV4-2|TRBJ1-2|many
TGTGCCAGCAGCTCACCGATTAGGGCCGGGAGGGGTGGCTACACCTTC
CASSSPIRAGRGGYTF
>.|TRBV2|TRBJ2-6|many
TGTGCCAGAGCAAGCTCTGGGGCCAACGTCCTGACTTTC
CARASSGANVLTF
>.|TRBV5-1|TRBJ1-4|.
TGCGCCAGCAGCGGGGGGACGGTAGCAACTAATGAAAAACTGTTTTTT
CASSGGTVATNEKLFF
>TRBD2|TRBV7-2|TRBJ2-1|few
TGTGCCAGCAGCTTAGTCGCGGGAGGGCCTTTAAATGAGCAGTTCTTC
CASSLVAGGPLNEQFF
>.|TRBV7-9|TRBJ1-1|many
TGTGCCAGCAGCTTAGCTTTCGGTAGGAACACTGAAGCTTTCTTT
CASSLAFGRNTEAFF
>.|TRBV7-9|TRBJ1-2|many
TGTGCCAGCAGCTTAGGCGGGAATAGAGGCTACACCTTC
CASSLGGNRGYTF
>TRBD1|TRBV3-1|TRBJ1-6|many
TGTGCCAGCAGCTTATGGACAGGGGGCTATAATTCACCCCTCCACTTT
CASSLWTGGYNSPLHF
>.|TRBV6-6|TRBJ2-3|.
TGTGCCAGCAGTTACTCGAATGGGGGGTCAGATACGCAGTATTTT
CASSYSNGGSDTQYF
>.|TRBV5-1|TRBJ1-2|many
TGCGCCAGCAGCTACGGACAGAATTATGGCTACACCTTC
CASSYGQNYGYTF
>.|TRBV13|TRBJ1-5|.
TGTGCCAGCAGCTTAACGGGGAGCTGTCAGCCCCAGCATTTT
CASSLTGSCQPQHF
>TRBD1|TRBV6-6|TRBJ1-6|few
TGTGCCAGCAGTTCCGGCCGCTCCAGGGGGGATAATTCACCCCTCCACTTT
CASSSGRSRGDNSPLHF
>.|TRBV20-1|TRBJ1-5|many
TGCAGTGCTAGTAGAGCGGGACTGGGACCTCTTAGCAATCAGCCCCAGCATTTT
CSASRAGLGPLSNQPQHF
>.|TRBV30|TRBJ1-5|medium-sized
TGTGCCTGGAGTGTACTAGGTGTGGGCAATCAGCCCCAGCATTTT
CAWSVLGVGNQPQHF
>.|TRBV20-1|TRBJ2-1|.
TGCAGTGCTCCGGGACTGGCCCAAGGTGAGCAGTTCTTC
CSAPGLAQGEQFF
>.|TRBV30|TRBJ1-5|few
TGTGCCTGGAGTGAAGACCTGAATCAGCCCCAGCATTTT
CAWSEDLNQPQHF
>TRBD2|TRBV5-6|TRBJ2-2|few
TGTGCCAGCAGCTTTGTCCAAGTAGGACTAGCGGGAGGCAACACCGGGGAGCTGTTTTTT
CASSFVQVGLAGGNTGELFF
>.|TRBV27|TRBJ1-5|few
TGTGCCAGCAGTTTATGGAGGGAAAGGGATAGCAATCAGCCCCAGCATTTT
CASSLWRERDSNQPQHF
>.|TRBV7-2|TRBJ1-2|.
TGTGCCAGCAGCTTAGACCGATCTAACTATGGCTACACCTTC
CASSLDRSNYGYTF
>TRBD1|TRBV7-2|TRBJ2-5|few
TGTGCCAGCAGCTTATGGGTTGGGGACAGGGGGCAAGAGACCCAGTACTTC
CASSLWVGDRGQETQYF
>.|TRBV29-1|TRBJ2-3|many
TGCAGCGTGATAAGAGGAGGAGATACGCAGTATTTT
CSVIRGGDTQYF
>.|TRBV30|TRBJ2-7|.
TGTGCCTGGAGTGCCGGACGGGGCTCCTACGAGCAGTACTTC
CAWSAGRGSYEQYF
>TRBD1|TRBV20-1|TRBJ1-5|many
TGCAGTGCTCCTACACCGGGACAGGGGTATCAGCCCCAGCATTTT
CSAPTPGQGYQPQHF
>.|TRBV4-3|TRBJ2-4|many
TGCGCCAGCAGCCCGGGACGGATAATAGCCAAAAACATTCAGTACTTC
CASSPGRIIAKNIQYF
>.|TRBV10-1|TRBJ2-2|many
TGCGCCACATCTCGATCCGGGGGCACCGGGGAGCTGTTTTTT
CATSRSGGTGELFF
>.|TRBV20-1|TRBJ2-5|medium-sized
TGCAGTGCTAGAGATTGGTTAGCGATACAAGAGACCCAGTACTTC
CSARDWLAIQETQYF
>.|TRBV2|TRBJ1-2|few
TGTGCCAGCAGATCTGACAGATACTATGGCTACACCTTC
CASRSDRYYGYTF
>.|TRBV24-1|TRBJ1-2|many
TGTGCCACCAGTGACAAGACAGCCCCGCTTAACTATGGCTACACCTTC
CATSDKTAPLNYGYTF
>.|TRBV5-1|TRBJ2-2|many
TGCGCCAGCAGCTTGACTTTTACCGGGGAGCTGTTTTTT
CASSLTFTGELFF
>.|TRBV19|TRBJ1-5|many
TGTGCCAGTAGTACTACGACATTTAGCAATCAGCCCCAGCATTTT
CASSTTTFSNQPQHF
>TRBD1|TRBV6-1|TRBJ1-5|many
TGTGCCAGCAGGGCGGGGACAGGGGGCAATCACCGAAATCAGCCCCAGCATTTT
CASRAGTGGNHRNQPQHF
>.|TRBV18|TRBJ2-2|.
TGTGCCAGCTCACCAGGGCAGGGCAACACCGGGGAGCTGTTTTTT
CASSPGQGNTGELFF
>.|TRBV6-5|TRBJ1-1|many
TGTGCCAGCAGTTACCAGGGGACCACTGAAGCTTTCTTT
CASSYQGTTEAFF
>.|TRBV14|TRBJ2-7|many
TGTGCCAGCAGCCAAGTAGACGGAGTCCTGAACGAGCAGTACTTC
CASSQVDGVLNEQYF
>TRBD1|TRBV20-1|TRBJ2-7|few
TGCAGTGCTAGAGATCCGGGCAGGGGGCATCACGAGCAGTACTTC
CSARDPGRGHHEQYF